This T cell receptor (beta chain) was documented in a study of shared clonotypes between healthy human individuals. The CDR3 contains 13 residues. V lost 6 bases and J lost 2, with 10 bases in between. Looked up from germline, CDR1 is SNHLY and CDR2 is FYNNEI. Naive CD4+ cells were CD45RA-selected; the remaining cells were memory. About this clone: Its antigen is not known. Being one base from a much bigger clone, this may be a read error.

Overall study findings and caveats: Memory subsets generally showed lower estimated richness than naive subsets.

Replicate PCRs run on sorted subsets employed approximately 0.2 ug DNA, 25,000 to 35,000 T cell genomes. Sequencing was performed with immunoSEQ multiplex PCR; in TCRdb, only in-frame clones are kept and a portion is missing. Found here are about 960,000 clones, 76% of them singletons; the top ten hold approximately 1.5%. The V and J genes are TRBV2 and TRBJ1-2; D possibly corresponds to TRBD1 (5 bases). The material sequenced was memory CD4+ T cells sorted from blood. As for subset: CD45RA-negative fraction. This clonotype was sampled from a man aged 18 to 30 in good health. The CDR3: CASRPQGNYGYTF. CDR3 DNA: TGTGCCAGCAGGCCTCAGGGAAACTATGGCTACACCTTC.